A single T cell receptor beta chain is shown here with its context. What it binds is unknown. This entry belongs to a study of cytomegalovirus exposure and HLA in healthy donors. Study-level background: Most donors, approximately 82% of some 400 genotyped, fell in the Caucasian-associated ancestry cluster. Overall study findings and caveats: TCR beta chains numbering some 160 were designated cytomegalovirus-associated. Across donors, sequencing depth was assumed by presence/absence analyses to be roughly uniform. Donor immune exposure was known only as CMV serostatus.

CDR1 and CDR2 (germline): MNHEY, SVGAGI. The CDR3 runs 15 residues. V shed 8 bases and J shed 4 bases, with 18 bases lying between them. 60 Vbeta and 13 Jbeta primers were used in PCR. Only in-frame clones appear in the TCRdb table, and some are missing; sequencing was by immunoSEQ multiplex PCR. Its table records over 100,000 clones. The receptor was derived from a man between 18 and 35 years old in good health and CMV-seronegative. Material: PBMCs. The chain employs TRBV6-5 and TRBJ1-5, with D uncertain. The CDR3 region is CASPADEEENQPQHF. The CDR3 coding sequence is TGTGCCAGCCCTGCCGACGAGGAAGAGAATCAGCCCCAGCATTTT.